These T cell receptor beta chains were read from a single sample in a study of T-cell reconstitution after alpha-beta-depleted transplantation in children. TCRdb analysed the PCR reads with MiXCR anew, one entry per CDR3 protein. This sample yields about 690,000 distinct CDR3 sequences, of which roughly 17% are seen a single time; 0.8% to 1.1% belongs to the top ten. The sequencing here drew on PBMCs from the stem cell graft donor, taken from the stem cell graft. The receptors originated from a human donor who donated a stem cell graft to a child with acute myeloid leukemia. Both conserved end residues are part of each CDR3. A D gene is named only where the DNA matches it firmly. Clone size is stated in some rows and not others, as once, few, many or a class when expanded.

V gene	CDR3 length	D gene	J gene	clone size	CDR3 DNA	CDR3 protein
TRBV20-1	15	.	TRBJ1-4	many	TGCAGTGCTAGAGGGAGGGGCTCAACTAATGAAAAACTGTTTTTT	CSARGRGSTNEKLFF
TRBV20-1	11	TRBD1	TRBJ1-1	many	TGCAGTGCGGGGACAGGGGCTGAAGCTTTCTTT	CSAGTGAEAFF
TRBV30	12	TRBD2	TRBJ2-1	.	TGTGCCTGGAGTGCCCAAGGACTAGTAAAGTTCTTC	CAWSAQGLVKFF
TRBV5-6	15	.	TRBJ1-1	few	TGTGCCAGCAGCTTGCGCGGGCCAGGGAACACTGAAGCTTTCTTT	CASSLRGPGNTEAFF
TRBV20-1	12	.	TRBJ2-5	many	TGCAGTGCTAGTAGCCGTCGAGAGACCCAGTACTTC	CSASSRRETQYF
TRBV5-1	14	.	TRBJ1-1	many	TGCGCCAGCAGCCCGACCTCGGAGGAGACTGAAGCTTTCTTT	CASSPTSEETEAFF
TRBV7-9	16	.	TRBJ2-7	.	TGTGCCAGCAGCTTAGCGCTCCGGCAGGGAGGCGACGAGCAGTACTTC	CASSLALRQGGDEQYF
TRBV20-1	14	TRBD1	TRBJ1-1	many	TGCAGTGCTGGAGCCGGGACAGGGAACACTGAAGCTTTCTTT	CSAGAGTGNTEAFF
TRBV7-3	13	.	TRBJ1-1	few	TGTGCCAGCAGCCGTTCAGGCGTCACTGAAGCTTTCTTT	CASSRSGVTEAFF
TRBV12-3/TRBV12-4	15	.	TRBJ1-5	few	TGTGCCAGCAGTTTATCAGGTTTAAGCAATCAGCCCCAGCATTTT	CASSLSGLSNQPQHF